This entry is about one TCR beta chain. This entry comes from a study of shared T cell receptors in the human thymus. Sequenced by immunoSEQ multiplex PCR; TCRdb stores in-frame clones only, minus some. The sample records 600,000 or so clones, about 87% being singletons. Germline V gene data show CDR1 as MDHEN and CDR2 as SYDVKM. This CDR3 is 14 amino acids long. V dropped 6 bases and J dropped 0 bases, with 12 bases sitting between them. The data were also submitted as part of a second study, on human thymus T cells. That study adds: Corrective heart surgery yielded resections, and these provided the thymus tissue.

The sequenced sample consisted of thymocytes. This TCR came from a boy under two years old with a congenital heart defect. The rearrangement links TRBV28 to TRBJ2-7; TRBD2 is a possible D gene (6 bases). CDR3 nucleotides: TGTGCCAGCAGCCGGGGGTGGAGCTCCTACGAGCAGTACTTC. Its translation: CASSRGWSSYEQYF.